The 3 T cell receptor beta chains listed next were all sequenced from one sample in a study of T cells expressing NK-cell markers. TCRdb derives one entry per CDR3 protein from the 5' RACE reads, leaving out DNA. The sample table includes hundreds of thousands of distinct CDR3 sequences. Sequencing was performed on blood T cells: a sorted CD56 or NKG2C T cell subset, CD4+ or CD8+ T cells, or bulk PBMC T cells (not recorded which). These receptors all come from a young man in good health.

V usage is TRBV10-3 and J usage is TRBJ2-1; TCRdb lists TRBD2, though no DNA is available to test this call. Looked up from germline, CDR1 is ENHRY and CDR2 is SYGVKD. The CDR3 sequence is 16 residues long. CDR3 protein: CAISEDPRASGNEQFF.

The chain employs TRBV29-1 and TRBJ2-7; TCRdb's assignment of TRBD2 cannot be checked, as there is no DNA. Germline V gene lookup returns CDR1 SQVTM and CDR2 ANQGSEA. The CDR3 sequence is 12 residues long. The chain's CDR3 is CSVAEGLSEQYF.

The gene calls are TRBV20-1 and TRBJ2-7; TCRdb's D call of TRBD1 is untestable without DNA. CDR1 is DFQATT, CDR2 SNEGSKA, per germline (reference sequence). The CDR3 runs to 13 residues. The CDR3 protein is CSAGDRLLYEQYF.